The TCR beta chain described here comes from a study of blood T cell repertoires in COVID-19. Across the study: T cells, B-cell-depleted T cells, or PBMCs supplied cDNA or gDNA.

Produced via immunoSEQ multiplex PCR; TCRdb's table is partial and in-frame only. Of 120,000 or so clones listed, approximately 81% are singletons. The CDR3 is 14 amino acids. Germline V gene sequence: CDR1 MNHEY, CDR2 SVGAGI. The J segment lost 8 bases and the V segment lost 6 bases, leaving 11 bases of the junction unmatched. Sequencing used peripheral blood. The receptor was derived from a man aged 60 to 69 with acute or convalescent COVID-19. V is TRBV6-5 and J is TRBJ1-2; 8 nucleotides agree with TRBD1. The CDR3: CASRRSLQGDGYTF. The CDR3 DNA follows: TGTGCCAGCAGGCGTTCATTACAGGGGGACGGCTACACCTTC.